This T cell receptor beta chain emerged from a study of human T cells and chemical hapten exposure. Germline loops: CDR1 SNHLY, CDR2 FYNNEI. Trimming pared 4 bases from V and 2 bases from J, leaving 12 bases between. CDR3 length equals 15 residues. TCRdb reprocessed the 5' RACE reads via MiXCR and lists one record per CDR3 protein. The profile covers approximately 140,000 distinct CDR3 sequences, with 4.1% appearing a single time and around 1.4% taken by the ten largest. This clonotype occurred many times. Unfractionated whole blood served as the source for total RNA extraction. The chain joins TRBV2 to TRBJ2-1; D not certain. This clonotype was obtained from a female donor in good health. Here the CDR3 reads CASSVILGPYNEQFF. Written as DNA, the CDR3 is TGTGCCAGCAGTGTGATACTGGGCCCCTACAATGAGCAGTTCTTC.